This T cell receptor (beta chain) was identified in a study of cytomegalovirus exposure and HLA in healthy donors. Whole-study context: HLA-typed donors were the source of approximately 80 million unique TCRs, which an early data release held.

With V trimmed by 1 base and J by 8 bases, 2 bases remained unmatched. Germline V CDR1 and CDR2: GTSNPN, SVGIG (reference sequence). The CDR3 spans 13 residues. Of note for this clone: Its antigen is unknown.

The PCR had 60 Vbeta and 13 Jbeta primers. The data were produced by immunoSEQ multiplex PCR, yet TCRdb's version contains in-frame clones alone and is incomplete. The sample shows some 150,000 clones, 79% of them seen only once. Points from the study as a whole: V- and J-gene trimming in TCR beta was tied to a missense DCLRE1C variant by an analysis performed later. Roughly uniform depth of sequencing across donors was assumed in presence/absence analyses. Earlier results showed most TCR beta V segments being productive about 87% or about 30% of the time.

The chain employs TRBV30 and TRBJ1-6, with 7 bases fitting TRBD1. The sequence was collected from a woman aged 40 to 50 in good health and CMV-seropositive. Sample: PBMCs. The CDR3 bases are TGTGCCTGGAGTGAGGGGGCACATTCACCCCTCCACTTT. Protein sequence: CAWSEGAHSPLHF.